The next 19 T cell receptor beta chains were all read from a single sample in a study of T cell changes during pregnancy in multiple sclerosis. Sequenced by immunoSEQ multiplex PCR; TCRdb stores in-frame clones only, minus some. The table has 60,000 or so clones, more than 75% seen once. Material for sequencing was peripheral blood from another person, used as feeder cells. All receptors come from a human donor whose cells served as feeder cells for cultures in a pregnancy study.

The gene calls are TRBV11-2 and TRBJ2-7; TRBD1 aligns across 7 bases. Germline V gene lookup returns CDR1 SGHAT and CDR2 FQNNGV. This CDR3 spans 15 amino acids. The V gene end was trimmed by 2 bases and the J gene end by 1 base; junction bases not matched to a gene: 5. The CDR3 loop is CASSLRTGNSYEQYF. The CDR3 region has the DNA TGTGCCAGCAGCTTAAGGACAGGTAATTCCTACGAGCAGTACTTC.

DNA for the CDR3: TGTGCCAGCAGCGGGGGGGATTACAATGAGCAGTTCTTC. This encodes CASSGGDYNEQFF. V and J are TRBV7-9 and TRBJ2-1, with 7 nucleotides matching TRBD2. Trimming at V came to 5 bases and at J to 4 bases, leaving 2 bases not matched to a gene. Per germline, CDR1 SEHNR and CDR2 FQNEAQ (reference sequence). The CDR3 runs 13 residues.

The chain links TRBV6-9 to TRBJ2-7; no firm D call. The CDR3 is 11 amino acids. Germline assignment: CDR1 MNHGY and CDR2 SVAAGI. V was pared by 6 bases and J by 5 bases, with 8 bases between. DNA for the CDR3: TGTGCCAGCAGGGGCGGCGACGAGCAGTACTTC. This sequence encodes CASRGGDEQYF.

This chain uses TRBV7-2 with TRBJ1-5; the D is unclear. Germline assignment: CDR1 SGHTA and CDR2 FQGNSA. The CDR3 spans 15 residues. V dropped 3 bases and J dropped 0 bases, with 9 bases sitting between them. The CDR3 region is CASSLGGLSNQPQHF. In nucleotides, the CDR3 is TGTGCCAGCAGCTTGGGTGGACTTAGCAATCAGCCCCAGCATTTT.

There are a few counts of this clone. The CDR3 loop is CASSPLAGNQPQHF. CDR3 sequence (DNA): TGTGCCAGCAGCCCCCTGGCCGGGAATCAGCCCCAGCATTTT. The chain uses TRBV5-8 and TRBJ1-5; no clear D. Germline CDR1 SGHTS, CDR2 YDEGEE. CDR3 length: 14 amino acids. The germline V and J ends were trimmed by 4 bases and 4 bases, with 12 bases remaining between them.

The V call is TRBV9, the J call TRBJ2-7; no clear D gene. V gave up 3 bases and J gave up 3 bases, with 7 bases separating them. There are 12 residues in the CDR3. Germline-derived CDR1 and CDR2 are SGDLS and YYNGEE. CDR3 in amino acids: CASSGDGYEQYF. CDR3 coding DNA: TGTGCCAGCAGCGGAGACGGCTACGAGCAGTACTTC.

The chain recombines TRBV29-1 with TRBJ2-7, with TRBD1 identical over 8 bases. Germline V CDR1 and CDR2: SQVTM, ANQGSEA. The CDR3 loop spans 14 amino acids. V was pared by 6 bases and J by 2 bases, with 9 bases of the junction left unmatched. CDR3 region: CSVAGGQETYEQYF. The CDR3 DNA follows: TGCAGCGTCGCTGGGGGACAGGAGACCTACGAGCAGTACTTC.

The V call is TRBV28, the J call TRBJ2-7, with 15 bases identical to TRBD2. With V trimmed by 8 bases and J by 4 bases, 6 bases remained unmatched. Germline loops: CDR1 MDHEN, CDR2 SYDVKM. The CDR3 has 15 residues. This CDR3 is CASRGLAGGRYEQYF. Here the CDR3 DNA reads TGTGCCAGCCGCGGACTAGCGGGGGGGCGATACGAGCAGTACTTC. Based on the CDR3 plus reference TRBV28 and TRBJ2-7, the full variable domain is DVKVTQSSRYLVKRTGEKVFLECVQDMDHENMFWYRQDPGLGLRLIYFSYDVKMKEKGDIPEGYSVSREKKERFSLILESASTNQTSMYLCASRGLAGGRYEQYFGPGTRLTVT.

The V and J genes are TRBV6-4 and TRBJ2-7; 8 bases are a match to TRBD2. The CDR3 loop spans 14 amino acids. CDR1 is MRHNA and CDR2 is SNTAGT in the germline V gene. V gave up 8 bases and J gave up 5 bases; unmatched junction bases: 11. This chain's CDR3 is CASWESGSPHEQYF. The DNA of the CDR3 is TGTGCCAGCTGGGAGAGCGGGAGTCCCCACGAGCAGTACTTC.

V usage is TRBV9 and J usage is TRBJ2-7, with 10 bases identical to TRBD2. Germline-derived CDR1 and CDR2 are SGDLS and YYNGEE. This CDR3 has 17 residues. The junction had 8 bases not matched to a gene; V was cut back by 0 bases and J by 2 bases. DNA for the CDR3: TGTGCCAGCAGCGTAGATTCGGAGCGGGGGGGAACCTACGAGCAGTACTTC. This gives the protein CASSVDSERGGTYEQYF.

The chain links TRBV7-9 to TRBJ2-5; unclear D gene. Germline V gives CDR1 SEHNR, CDR2 FQNEAQ (reference sequence). This CDR3 comprises 11 residues. With 4 bases removed from V and 5 bases from J, the gap between germline ends came to 5 bases. The CDR3 region has the DNA TGTGCCAGCAGCTCTAAGGAGACCCAGTACTTC. Translating gives CASSSKETQYF.

As regards this clone: The junction differs from germline at one of its ends, possibly a read error. The gene calls are TRBV23-1 and TRBJ1-5; D gene ambiguous. TRBV23-1 is labeled an ORF, and its function is uncertain. This CDR3 contains 13 residues. CDR3 in DNA: TGCGCCAGCAGTCGACCACCCAACCCTTCGCGGAATTTT. Protein sequence: CASSRPPNPSRNF.

A word on this clone: One junction end disagrees with the germline gene, perhaps due to a read error. The rearrangement uses TRBV6-1 and TRBJ1-1, with unresolved D. This CDR3 has 9 amino acids. Germline CDR1 and CDR2: MNHNS and SASEGT. The CDR3 reads CASSERATF. The DNA of the CDR3 is TGTGCCAGCAGTGAACGCGCTACCTTT.

The chain combines TRBV4-2 with TRBJ1-4; D gene ambiguous. The germline CDR1 and CDR2 sequences are LGHNA and YNFKEQ. Trimming pared 5 bases from V and 8 bases from J, leaving 18 bases between. The CDR3 totals 15 residues. The CDR3 bases are TGTGCCAGCAGCAAAGCCCGGGGTCGAGGGGAAAAACTGTTTTTT. Its protein is CASSKARGRGEKLFF.

V gene TRBV27 combines with J gene TRBJ1-2; 9 positions agree with TRBD1. Germline V CDR1 and CDR2: MNHEY, SMNVEV (reference sequence). This CDR3 is built from 18 residues. Losses at the gene ends were 1 base for V and 1 base for J; bases not matched to a gene: 10. This CDR3 is CASSLLMGQGVLNYGYTF. CDR3 DNA sequence: TGTGCCAGCAGTTTATTGATGGGACAGGGTGTCCTTAACTATGGCTACACCTTC.

The chain uses TRBV2 and TRBJ2-7, with a possible D match to TRBD1 (6 bases). Trimming stripped 6 bases from V and 4 bases from J, with 22 bases between. The length of the CDR3 is 16 residues. Germline V gene data show CDR1 as SNHLY and CDR2 as FYNNEI. The CDR3 region is CASRDRPLQDIYEQYF. The CDR3 nucleotides are TGTGCCAGCAGGGACAGACCCCTTCAGGATATATACGAGCAGTACTTC.

CDR3 protein: CATSRVRDSSYNEQFF. DNA for the CDR3: TGTGCCACCAGCAGGGTAAGGGACTCCAGCTACAATGAGCAGTTCTTC. The chain recombines TRBV15 with TRBJ2-1, with D tentatively TRBD2 (6 bases). V was cut by 3 bases and J by 3 bases, with 15 bases left in between. Germline V gene sequence: CDR1 LNHNV, CDR2 YYDKDF (reference sequence). The CDR3 has 16 amino acids.

V usage is TRBV20-1 and J usage is TRBJ2-1, with D uncertain. CDR1 DFQATT and CDR2 SNEGSKA come from the germline V gene (reference sequence). V lost 6 bases, J lost 7 bases, and 7 bases lay in between. The CDR3 covers 10 residues. Written as DNA, the CDR3 is TGCAGTGCCCTTGGGAATGAGCAGTTCTTC. Residues: CSALGNEQFF.

V usage is TRBV7-9 and J usage is TRBJ1-6; D not resolved. V gave up 5 bases and J gave up 3 bases, with 8 bases separating them. Germline values: CDR1 SEHNR, CDR2 FQNEAQ (reference sequence). The CDR3 loop spans 14 amino acids. The DNA for the CDR3 is TGTGCCAGCAGCCCACAGTTCTATAATTCACCCCTCCACTTT. Translation: CASSPQFYNSPLHF.